The 18 T cell receptor beta chains below come from one sample, sequenced in a study of OX40 agonist ivuxolimab in advanced cancers. Only in-frame clones appear in the TCRdb table, and some are missing; sequencing was by immunoSEQ multiplex PCR. The sample records some 50,000 clones, about nine tenths being singletons. The starting material was CD4+ or CD8+ T cells sorted from blood, obtained in a trial of the OX40 agonist ivuxolimab. These receptors all come from an adult with an advanced solid tumor such as melanoma, head and neck, liver or kidney cancer.

Points on this clone: One end of the junction does not line up with germline, which may come from a read error. The V call is TRBV11-2, the J call TRBJ1-1, with 7 bases lining up with TRBD1. CDR1 is SGHAT and CDR2 is FQNNGV in the germline V gene. CDR3 length equals 16 residues. As DNA, the CDR3 is TGTGCCAGCAGGTTAGGGGGCGCCCTTGGTAGCACTGAAGCTTTCTTT. Residues: CASRLGGALGSTEAFF.

The chain carries TRBV7-9 and TRBJ2-2, with a weak D call TRBD1 (5 bases). The CDR3 covers 17 residues. The germline V and J ends were trimmed by 2 bases and 1 base, with 14 bases remaining between them. Germline loops: CDR1 SEHNR, CDR2 FQNEAQ (reference sequence). The CDR3 DNA reads TGTGCCAGCAGCTTACCCCCCTCAGGGCAGAACACCGGGGAGCTGTTTTTT. This sequence encodes CASSLPPSGQNTGELFF.

The chain uses TRBV7-2 and TRBJ1-1; weak D call: TRBD1 (5 bases). Trimming pared 7 bases from V and 1 base from J, leaving 13 bases between. The CDR3 has 14 residues. Germline V gene lookup returns CDR1 SGHTA and CDR2 FQGNSA. Written as DNA, the CDR3 is TGTGCCAGCACCTTGGGGAGGGGGAACACTGAAGCTTTCTTT. Its protein product is CASTLGRGNTEAFF.

The V and J genes are TRBV29-1 and TRBJ2-1; 10 bases match TRBD2. The V segment lost 8 bases and the J segment 9 bases; nucleotides outside the gene matches: 16. The V gene's germline CDR1 is SQVTM and CDR2 ANQGSEA. The CDR3 covers 15 residues. DNA for the CDR3: TGCAGCCTGGTCACTAGCGGGATGGTTTTAGGTGAGCAGTTCTTC. Amino acids: CSLVTSGMVLGEQFF.

The rearrangement joins TRBV7-3 to TRBJ2-3; no clear D. The CDR3 runs to 13 residues. V lost 5 bases, J lost 6 bases, and 12 bases lay in between. From germline, CDR1 is SGHTA and CDR2 FQGTGA. CDR3 sequence reads: CASSPVLGDTQYF. Here the CDR3 DNA reads TGTGCCAGCAGCCCCGTCCTTGGGGATACGCAGTATTTT. The full variable domain, its missing parts supplied by reference TRBV7-3 and TRBJ2-3, is GAGVSQTPSNKVTEKGKYVELRCDPISGHTALYWYRQSLGQGPEFLIYFQGTGAADDSGLPNDRFFAVRPEGSVSTLKIQRTERGDSAVYLCASSPVLGDTQYFGPGTRLTVL.

The chain has TRBV28 and TRBJ1-4; 9 nucleotides line up with TRBD1. This CDR3 has 16 residues. The ends lost 6 bases at V and 2 bases at J; junction bases unmatched: 7. Per the germline V gene, CDR1 is MDHEN and CDR2 is SYDVKM. The CDR3 reads CASRFTGGGTNEKLFF. In nucleotides, the CDR3 is TGTGCCAGCAGGTTTACAGGGGGCGGTACTAATGAAAAACTGTTTTTT.

The CDR3 DNA sequence: TGTGCCAGCAGCTCGGGACCAGCTCGGGGGGAGCAGTACTTC. This gives the protein CASSSGPARGEQYF. The V gene is TRBV7-9, the J gene TRBJ2-7, with D perhaps matching TRBD2 (6 bases). This CDR3 comprises 14 residues. CDR1 and CDR2 from the germline V gene are SEHNR and FQNEAQ (reference sequence). Trimming took 4 bases from V and 7 from J, leaving 17 bases between them. Together with reference TRBV7-9 and TRBJ2-7, the CDR3 gives the full variable domain: DTGVSQNPRHKITKRGQNVTFRCDPISEHNRLYWYRQTLGQGPEFLTYFQNEAQLEKSRLLSDRFSAERPKGSFSTLEIQRTEQGDSAMYLCASSSGPARGEQYFGPGTRLTVT.

The genes are TRBV5-1 and TRBJ2-7; tentative D call: TRBD1 (5 bases). Looked up from germline, CDR1 is SGHRS and CDR2 is YFSETQ. The V gene lost 2 bases and the J gene lost 7 bases, with 19 bases spanning the gap. This CDR3 region has 15 residues. The CDR3 loop reads CASSFPAQGMREQYF. The CDR3 nucleotides read TGCGCCAGCAGCTTTCCCGCCCAGGGAATGCGGGAGCAGTACTTC.

The chain uses TRBV6-6 and TRBJ2-2; D is perhaps TRBD1 (6 bases). This CDR3 contains 14 residues. Germline V lookup: CDR1 MNHNY, CDR2 SVGAGI (reference sequence). The germline V and J ends were trimmed by 7 bases and 4 bases, with 13 bases remaining between them. The CDR3 protein is CASKQGGGTGELFF. For the CDR3, the DNA is TGTGCCAGCAAGCAAGGGGGTGGCACCGGGGAGCTGTTTTTT.

This clone showed up just once. This chain connects TRBV19 to TRBJ2-4; 9 bases are shared with TRBD1. This CDR3 has 15 amino acids. Germline CDR1 reads LNHDA; CDR2 reads SQIVND (reference sequence). J gave up 9 bases and V 5 bases, and 11 bases lay outside the gene matches. The DNA of the CDR3 is TGTGCCAGTAGTGCGGGGACAGGGTGGGCGAGCATTCAGTACTTC. Its protein is CASSAGTGWASIQYF.

The V call is TRBV5-1, the J call TRBJ2-2, with TRBD1 identical over 7 bases. Germline values: CDR1 SGHRS, CDR2 YFSETQ. CDR3 length: 16 amino acids. After removal of 7 bases from V and 4 bases from J, the junction contained 13 bases not matched to a gene. CDR3 DNA sequence: TGCGCCAGCCGACGAACAGAGGGGGCGGGCACCGGGGAGCTGTTTTTT. Its protein is CASRRTEGAGTGELFF.

The chain recombines TRBV12-5 with TRBJ2-7, with TRBD2 as a possible D gene (6 bases). Trimming took off 2 bases at V and 3 bases at J, with 20 bases between the two ends. The CDR3 contains 17 residues. Germline CDR1 LGHNT, CDR2 FRNRAP. CDR3 sequence (DNA): TGTGCTAGTGGTTTGTCAGCCGGCAGTAGGACTATCTACGAGCAGTACTTC. It specifies CASGLSAGSRTIYEQYF.

The chain recombines TRBV28 with TRBJ2-3; D perhaps matches TRBD2 (6 bases). The CDR3 sequence is 14 residues long. Germline CDR1 reads MDHEN; CDR2 reads SYDVKM. Trimming pared 3 bases from V and 2 bases from J, leaving 9 bases between. CDR3 bases: TGTGCCAGCAGTTTCTGGACTAACACAGATACGCAGTATTTT. Translation gives CASSFWTNTDTQYF. The full variable domain, in which reference TRBV28 and TRBJ2-3 provide the parts outside the CDR3, is DVKVTQSSRYLVKRTGEKVFLECVQDMDHENMFWYRQDPGLGLRLIYFSYDVKMKEKGDIPEGYSVSREKKERFSLILESASTNQTSMYLCASSFWTNTDTQYFGPGTRLTVL.

The V and J genes are TRBV30 and TRBJ1-6; 7 bases are shared with TRBD1. V lost 5 bases and J lost 0; bases outside the gene matches: 10. The germline V gene encodes CDR1 GTSNPN and CDR2 SVGIG (reference sequence). The CDR3 has 17 amino acids. The CDR3 DNA follows: TGTGCCTGGGACTTGGACAGGAGCAGCTCCTATAATTCACCCCTCCACTTT. It translates to CAWDLDRSSSYNSPLHF.

The chain employs TRBV28 and TRBJ1-5; tentative D call: TRBD1 (5 bases). CDR3 length: 18 amino acids. The ends were cut back, 4 bases at V and 2 bases at J, with 21 bases in the middle. Per the germline V gene, CDR1 is MDHEN and CDR2 is SYDVKM. CDR3 in amino acids: CASSSSALGVSGNQPQHF. Here the CDR3 DNA reads TGTGCCAGCAGTTCCTCCGCCTTGGGGGTCTCGGGCAATCAGCCCCAGCATTTT.

The chain combines TRBV29-1 with TRBJ2-1; the match to TRBD2 covers 7 bases. The V segment lost 6 bases and the J segment 7 bases; nucleotides outside the gene matches: 9. There are 13 residues in the CDR3. The V gene's germline CDR1 is SQVTM and CDR2 ANQGSEA. CDR3 region: CSVQRGNGNEQFF. The CDR3 DNA is TGCAGCGTGCAGCGGGGCAACGGGAATGAGCAGTTCTTC.

The rearrangement links TRBV5-8 to TRBJ1-3; D is uncertain. V lost 2 bases, J lost 0 bases, and 9 bases lay in between. The germline gives CDR1 SGHTS, CDR2 YDEGEE. The CDR3 totals 15 residues. CDR3 in amino acids: CASSLGPSSGNTIYF. CDR3 nucleotide sequence: TGTGCCAGCAGCTTAGGCCCTAGCTCTGGAAACACCATATATTTT.

The rearrangement links TRBV2 to TRBJ1-5, with D tentatively TRBD1 (6 bases). This CDR3 has 14 residues. Germline assignment: CDR1 SNHLY and CDR2 FYNNEI. The V end lost 5 bases, the J end lost 4 bases, and 12 bases lay between the germline ends. The CDR3 sequence is CASSYTQGNQPQHF. Here the CDR3 DNA reads TGTGCCAGCAGTTATACCCAGGGGAATCAGCCCCAGCATTTT. Full variable domain (remainder filled in from reference TRBV2 and TRBJ1-5): EPEVTQTPSHQVTQMGQEVILRCVPISNHLYFYWYRQILGQKVEFLVSFYNNEISEKSEIFDDQFSVERPDGSNFTLKIRSTKLEDSAMYFCASSYTQGNQPQHFGDGTRLSIL.